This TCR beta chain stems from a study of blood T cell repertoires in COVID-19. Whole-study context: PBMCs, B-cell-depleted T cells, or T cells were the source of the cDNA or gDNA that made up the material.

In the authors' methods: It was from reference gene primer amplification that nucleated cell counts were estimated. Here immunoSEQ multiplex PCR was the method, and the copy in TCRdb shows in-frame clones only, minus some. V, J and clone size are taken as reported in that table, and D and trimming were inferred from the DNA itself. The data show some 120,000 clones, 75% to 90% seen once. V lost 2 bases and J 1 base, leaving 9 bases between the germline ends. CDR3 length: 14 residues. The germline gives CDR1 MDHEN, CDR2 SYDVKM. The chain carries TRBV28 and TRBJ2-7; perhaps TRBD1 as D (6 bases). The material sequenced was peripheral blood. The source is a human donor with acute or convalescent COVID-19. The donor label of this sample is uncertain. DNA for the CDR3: TGTGCCAGCAGTTTAGGGGGCGCTTCCTACGAGCAGTACTTC. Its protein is CASSLGGASYEQYF.